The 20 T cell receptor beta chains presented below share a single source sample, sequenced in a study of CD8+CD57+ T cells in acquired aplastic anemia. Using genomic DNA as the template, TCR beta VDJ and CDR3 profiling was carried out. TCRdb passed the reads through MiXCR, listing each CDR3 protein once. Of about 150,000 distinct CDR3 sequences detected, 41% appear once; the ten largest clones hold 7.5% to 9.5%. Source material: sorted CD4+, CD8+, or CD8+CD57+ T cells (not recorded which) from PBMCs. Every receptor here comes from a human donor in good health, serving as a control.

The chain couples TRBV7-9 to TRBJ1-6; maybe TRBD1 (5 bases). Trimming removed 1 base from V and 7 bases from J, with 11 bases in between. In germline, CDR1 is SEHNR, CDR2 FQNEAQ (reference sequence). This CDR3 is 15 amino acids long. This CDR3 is CASSLVGTVNSPLHF. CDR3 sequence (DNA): TGTGCCAGCAGCTTAGTCGGGACCGTGAATTCACCCCTCCACTTT.

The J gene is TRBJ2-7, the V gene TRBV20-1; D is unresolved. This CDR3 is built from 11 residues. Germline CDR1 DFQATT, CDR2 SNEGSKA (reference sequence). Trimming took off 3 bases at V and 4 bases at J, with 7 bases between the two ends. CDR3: CSASERYEQYF. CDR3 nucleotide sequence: TGCAGTGCTAGTGAGAGGTACGAGCAGTACTTC.

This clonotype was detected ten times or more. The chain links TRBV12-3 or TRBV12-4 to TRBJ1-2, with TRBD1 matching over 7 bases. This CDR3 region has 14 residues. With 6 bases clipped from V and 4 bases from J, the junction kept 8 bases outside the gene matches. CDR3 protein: CASSRDRVGYGYTF. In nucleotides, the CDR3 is TGTGCCAGCAGCAGAGACAGGGTTGGCTATGGCTACACCTTC.

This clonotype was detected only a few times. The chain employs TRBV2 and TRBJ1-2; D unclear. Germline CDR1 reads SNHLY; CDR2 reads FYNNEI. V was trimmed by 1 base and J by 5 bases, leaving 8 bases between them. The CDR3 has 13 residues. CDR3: CASSEDRLYGYTF. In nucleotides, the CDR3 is TGTGCCAGCAGTGAAGACAGATTGTATGGCTACACCTTC.

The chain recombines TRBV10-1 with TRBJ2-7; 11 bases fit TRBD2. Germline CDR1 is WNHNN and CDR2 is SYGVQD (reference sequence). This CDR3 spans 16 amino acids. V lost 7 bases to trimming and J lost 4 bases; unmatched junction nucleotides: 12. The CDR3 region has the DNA TGCGCCAGCATGGAGAAGACTAGCGGGGAATGGTACGAGCAGTACTTC. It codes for CASMEKTSGEWYEQYF.

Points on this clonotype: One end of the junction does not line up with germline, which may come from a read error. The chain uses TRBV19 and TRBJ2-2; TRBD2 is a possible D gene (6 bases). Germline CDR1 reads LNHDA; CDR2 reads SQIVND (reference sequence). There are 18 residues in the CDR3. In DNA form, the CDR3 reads TGTGCCGGTAGTATCGGAACCGTTTGGGGGGTACCCGGAGGGGAGCTGTTTTTT. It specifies CAGSIGTVWGVPGGELFF.

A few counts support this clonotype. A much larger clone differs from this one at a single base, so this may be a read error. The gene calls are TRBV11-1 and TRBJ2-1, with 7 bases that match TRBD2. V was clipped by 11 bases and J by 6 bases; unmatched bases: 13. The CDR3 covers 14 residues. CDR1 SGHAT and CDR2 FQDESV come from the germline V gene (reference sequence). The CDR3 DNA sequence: TGTGCCCGCGCTGCTGCGGCGGGAGTCAATGAGCAGTTCTTC. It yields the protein CARAAAAGVNEQFF. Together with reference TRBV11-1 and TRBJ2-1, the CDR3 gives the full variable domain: EAEVAQSPRYKITEKSQAVAFWCDPISGHATLYWYRQILGQGPELLVQFQDESVVDDSQLPKDRFSAERLKGVDSTLKIQPAELGDSAMYLCARAAAAGVNEQFFGPGTRLTVL.

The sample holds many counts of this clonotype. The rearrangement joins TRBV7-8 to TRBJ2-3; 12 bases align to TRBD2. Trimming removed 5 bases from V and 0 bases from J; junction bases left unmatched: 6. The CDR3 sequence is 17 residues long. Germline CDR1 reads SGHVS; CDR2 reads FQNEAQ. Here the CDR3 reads CASSTSGGTRSTDTQYF. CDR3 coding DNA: TGTGCCAGCAGCACTAGCGGGGGGACCAGAAGCACAGATACGCAGTATTTT.

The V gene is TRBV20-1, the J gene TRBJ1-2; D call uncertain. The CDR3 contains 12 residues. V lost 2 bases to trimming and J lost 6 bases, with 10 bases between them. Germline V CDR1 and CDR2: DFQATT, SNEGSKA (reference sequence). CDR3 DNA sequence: TGCAGTGCTAGACACACCGTACATGGCTACACCTTC. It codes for CSARHTVHGYTF.

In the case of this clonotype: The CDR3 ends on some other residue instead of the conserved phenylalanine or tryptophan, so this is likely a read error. The CDR3 DNA follows: TGTGCCAGCAGCGACTTTAACACAGATACGCAGTATCTT. Protein product: CASSDFNTDTQYL. The chain links TRBV5-6 to TRBJ2-3; D gene ambiguous. V lost 4 bases and J 2 bases, leaving 8 bases between the germline ends. The germline CDR1 and CDR2 sequences are SGHDT and YYEEEE. The CDR3 length is 13 residues.

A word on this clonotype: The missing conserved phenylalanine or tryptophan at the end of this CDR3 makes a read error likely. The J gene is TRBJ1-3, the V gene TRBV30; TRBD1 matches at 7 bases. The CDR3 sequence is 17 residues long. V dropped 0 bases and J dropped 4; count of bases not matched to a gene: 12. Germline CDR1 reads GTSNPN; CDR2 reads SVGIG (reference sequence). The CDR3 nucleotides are TGTGCCTGGAGTGTTGGACGACGGGCAGGGGGAGGAAACACCATATATTCT. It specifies CAWSVGRRAGGGNTIYS.

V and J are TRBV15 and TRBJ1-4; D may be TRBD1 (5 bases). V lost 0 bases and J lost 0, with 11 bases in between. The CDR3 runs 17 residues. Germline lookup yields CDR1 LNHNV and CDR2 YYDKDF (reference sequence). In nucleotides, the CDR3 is TGTGCCACCAGCAGAGATAGGGGCACCGCAACTAATGAAAAACTGTTTTTT. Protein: CATSRDRGTATNEKLFF.

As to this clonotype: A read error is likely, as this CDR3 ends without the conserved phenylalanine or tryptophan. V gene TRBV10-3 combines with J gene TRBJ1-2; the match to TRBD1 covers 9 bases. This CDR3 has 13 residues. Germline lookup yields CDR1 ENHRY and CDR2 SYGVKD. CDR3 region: CDISVTGGNGYTL. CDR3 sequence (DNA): TGTGACATCAGTGTGACAGGGGGGAATGGCTACACCCTC.

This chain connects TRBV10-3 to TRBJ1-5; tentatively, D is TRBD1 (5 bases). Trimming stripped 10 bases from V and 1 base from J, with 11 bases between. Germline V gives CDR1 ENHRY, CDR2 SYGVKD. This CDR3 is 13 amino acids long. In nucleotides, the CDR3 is TGTGCCACCGGGCGGGGCAGCAATCAGCCCCAGCATTTT. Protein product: CATGRGSNQPQHF.

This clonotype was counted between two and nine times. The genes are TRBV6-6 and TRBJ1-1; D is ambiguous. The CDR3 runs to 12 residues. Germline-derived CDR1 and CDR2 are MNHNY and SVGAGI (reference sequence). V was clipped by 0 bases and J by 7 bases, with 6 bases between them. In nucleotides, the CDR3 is TGTGCCAGCAGTTACTCGGAAAGTGAAGCTTTCTTT. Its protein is CASSYSESEAFF.

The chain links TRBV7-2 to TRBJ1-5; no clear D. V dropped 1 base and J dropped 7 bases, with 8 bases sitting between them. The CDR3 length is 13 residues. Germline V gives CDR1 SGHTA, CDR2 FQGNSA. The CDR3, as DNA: TGTGCCAGCAGCTTAGATTCCGTCCAGCCCCAGCATTTT. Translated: CASSLDSVQPQHF.

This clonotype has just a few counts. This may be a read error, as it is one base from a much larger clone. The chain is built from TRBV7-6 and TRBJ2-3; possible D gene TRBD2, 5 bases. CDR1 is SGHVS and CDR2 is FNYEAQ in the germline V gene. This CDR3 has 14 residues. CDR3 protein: CASSFFSSIDTQYF. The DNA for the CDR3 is TGTGCCAGCAGCTTTTTTTCTAGCATAGATACGCAGTATTTT.

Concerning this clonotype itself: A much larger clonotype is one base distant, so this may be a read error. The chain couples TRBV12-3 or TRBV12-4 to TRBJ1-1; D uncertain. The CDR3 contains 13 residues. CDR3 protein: CASSLRVNTGAFF. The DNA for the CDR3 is TGTGCCAGCAGTTTGAGGGTGAACACTGGAGCTTTCTTT.

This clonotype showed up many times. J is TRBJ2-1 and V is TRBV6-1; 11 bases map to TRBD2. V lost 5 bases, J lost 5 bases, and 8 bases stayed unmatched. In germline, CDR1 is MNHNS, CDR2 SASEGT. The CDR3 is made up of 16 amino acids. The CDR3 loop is CASSRGGLAEDNEQFF. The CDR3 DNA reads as TGTGCCAGCAGTCGGGGGGGACTAGCGGAAGACAATGAGCAGTTCTTC.

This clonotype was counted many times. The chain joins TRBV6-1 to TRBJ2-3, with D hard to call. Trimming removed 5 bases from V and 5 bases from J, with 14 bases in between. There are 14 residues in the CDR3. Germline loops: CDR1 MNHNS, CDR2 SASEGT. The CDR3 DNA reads TGTGCCAGCAGTAGGTCGTCCGGTGGAGATACGCAGTATTTT. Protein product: CASSRSSGGDTQYF.